What follows are 2 T cell receptor beta chains derived from one specimen sequenced in a study of CD8+CD57+ T cells in acquired aplastic anemia. Patients included in sequencing had previously demonstrated CD8+CD57+ cell expansion by flow cytometry. Genomic DNA was employed as the template in profiling TCR beta VDJ and CDR3. TCRdb redid the calling of the reads with MiXCR, one entry per CDR3 protein. The data contain roughly 98,000 distinct CDR3 sequences, 55% to 75% of them singletons. The sequencing input was sorted CD4+, CD8+, or CD8+CD57+ T cells (not recorded which) from PBMCs. These receptors were taken from a human donor with aplastic anemia.

Points on this clonotype: A read error may produce the germline difference seen at one junction end. The chain couples TRBV10-3 to TRBJ2-7; D call uncertain. The CDR3 contains 12 residues. In germline, CDR1 is ENHRY, CDR2 SYGVKD. CDR3 DNA sequence: TGTGCCATCAGGGACGGATCCTACGGGCAGTACTTC. This gives the protein CAIRDGSYGQYF.

The chain links TRBV7-2 to TRBJ1-6; no clear D. CDR1 and CDR2 from the germline V gene are SGHTA and FQGNSA. V was trimmed by 1 base and J by 9 bases, leaving 10 bases between them. CDR3 length: 14 amino acids. The CDR3 reads CASSLEVLGSPLHF. In DNA, the CDR3 is TGTGCCAGCAGCTTAGAAGTATTAGGTTCACCCCTCCACTTT.